The 25 T cell receptor beta chains below were found in one sample sequenced in a study of monozygotic twins with inflammatory bowel disease (dated by TCRdb to between 2018 and 2021). The method behind the library was 5' RACE. TCRdb records Illumina HiSeq 2500 as the sequencer. TCRdb reprocessed the reads and lists each CDR3 protein sequence as a single entry, with no DNA. This sample's clone table shows a few hundred thousand distinct CDR3 sequences. The ten largest clones take up approximately 1.6% of the sample. Sequencing was performed on blood. The receptors shown here come from a human donor with ulcerative colitis or Crohn's disease, or a healthy co-twin of an affected twin (not recorded which).

The rearrangement joins TRBV7-7 to TRBJ2-3; TCRdb's assignment of TRBD1 cannot be checked, as there is no DNA. The CDR3 contains 13 residues. Germline CDR1 reads SSHAT; CDR2 reads FNYEAQ (reference sequence). CDR3 loop: CASSPTGTDTQYF.

This chain connects TRBV6-5 to TRBJ2-2; there is no DNA to check the TCRdb D call of TRBD2. The germline CDR1 and CDR2 sequences are MNHEY and SVGAGI. This CDR3 has 17 amino acids. CDR3 protein: CASSYGRGGLHTGELFF.

V is TRBV6-5 and J is TRBJ1-2; TCRdb selects TRBD1, and the lack of DNA leaves this call unchecked. Germline CDR1 is MNHEY and CDR2 is SVGAGI. The CDR3 is 14 amino acids. This chain's CDR3 is CASSYRDRGYGYTF.

CDR3 region: CASSAPATRDTQYF. The J gene is TRBJ2-3, the V gene TRBV19; there is no DNA to check the TCRdb D call of TRBD1. CDR1 is LNHDA and CDR2 is SQIVND in the germline V gene (reference sequence). This CDR3 has 14 amino acids. The whole variable domain, filled in from reference TRBV19 and TRBJ2-3, reads DGGITQSPKYLFRKEGQNVTLSCEQNLNHDAMYWYRQDPGQGLRLIYYSQIVNDFQKGDIAEGYSVSREKKESFPLTVTSAQKNPTAFYLCASSAPATRDTQYFGPGTRLTVL.

The chain couples TRBV12-3 or TRBV12-4 to TRBJ2-7; TCRdb's D call, TRBD1, is unchecked because there is no DNA. This CDR3 contains 13 residues. CDR3 sequence: CASSPLGDREQYF.

This chain links TRBV15 with TRBJ2-7; TCRdb's assignment of TRBD1 cannot be checked, as there is no DNA. CDR1 and CDR2 from the germline V gene are LNHNV and YYDKDF (reference sequence). This CDR3 spans 18 amino acids. The CDR3 here is CATSRAAEPGQSSYEQYF.

The chain joins TRBV7-9 to TRBJ1-5. From germline, CDR1 is SEHNR and CDR2 FQNEAQ (reference sequence). The CDR3 loop spans 15 amino acids. The CDR3 loop reads CASSRGGDSNQPQHF.

The J gene is TRBJ1-1, the V gene TRBV5-5; TCRdb's D gene call, TRBD1, goes unchecked for lack of DNA. Germline V gene sequence: CDR1 SGHKS, CDR2 YYEKEE (reference sequence). The CDR3 totals 17 residues. CDR3 sequence: CASSLERRDRGNTEAFF.

This sequence joins TRBV12-3 or TRBV12-4 and TRBJ1-2; TCRdb reports TRBD1, a call that lacks DNA to check it against. The CDR3 extends over 12 amino acids. Here the CDR3 reads CASTQGEVGYTF.

J is TRBJ2-1 and V is TRBV5-1; TCRdb picks TRBD2, but there is no DNA to check that call. The CDR3 has 14 amino acids. Germline values: CDR1 SGHRS, CDR2 YFSETQ. The CDR3 sequence: CASSSRTSGNEQFF.

V is TRBV3-1 and J is TRBJ2-5; there is no DNA to check the TCRdb D call of TRBD2. Germline lookup yields CDR1 LGHDT and CDR2 YNNKEL (reference sequence). The CDR3 totals 18 residues. CDR3 in amino acids: CASSQGFQRNLVRETQYF.

The chain joins TRBV5-1 to TRBJ2-1. The CDR3 contains 14 residues. Germline assignment: CDR1 SGHRS and CDR2 YFSETQ. CDR3 in amino acids: CASSLDLSYNEQFF.

V and J are TRBV7-8 and TRBJ1-1; TCRdb outputs TRBD1, but without DNA this stays unchecked. Germline CDR1 reads SGHVS; CDR2 reads FQNEAQ. The CDR3 loop spans 17 amino acids. CDR3 amino acids: CASSRTWDRGLGTEAFF.

The rearrangement links TRBV6-1 to TRBJ2-1; TCRdb picks TRBD2, but there is no DNA to check that call. The length of the CDR3 is 15 residues. Germline CDR1 MNHNS, CDR2 SASEGT. CDR3 region: CASRAEGMSYNEQFF.

V and J are TRBV24-1 and TRBJ2-1; TCRdb calls TRBD1, which cannot be checked without DNA. Germline V gene lookup returns CDR1 KGHDR and CDR2 SFDVKD. The CDR3 has 13 amino acids. CDR3 sequence: CATSDPRRGEQFF.

J is TRBJ2-1 and V is TRBV7-9; TCRdb returns TRBD2, unconfirmable since there is no DNA. CDR3 length equals 15 residues. CDR1 and CDR2 from the germline V gene are SEHNR and FQNEAQ (reference sequence). The CDR3 protein is CASSLSSGGYNEQFF. Filled out from reference TRBV7-9 and TRBJ2-1, the complete variable domain reads DTGVSQNPRHKITKRGQNVTFRCDPISEHNRLYWYRQTLGQGPEFLTYFQNEAQLEKSRLLSDRFSAERPKGSFSTLEIQRTEQGDSAMYLCASSLSSGGYNEQFFGPGTRLTVL.

The V call is TRBV4-1, the J call TRBJ1-2; the TCRdb D gene call, TRBD1, has no DNA to confirm it. Germline V gives CDR1 MGHRA, CDR2 YSYEKL. There are 14 residues in the CDR3. CDR3 loop: CASSRTGGSYGYTF.

The chain links TRBV12-3 or TRBV12-4 to TRBJ1-2. The CDR3 totals 12 residues. CDR3: CASSLSLYGYTF.

The J gene is TRBJ2-3, the V gene TRBV20-1; absent DNA, TCRdb's TRBD2 call cannot be checked. Germline lookup yields CDR1 DFQATT and CDR2 SNEGSKA (reference sequence). The CDR3 spans 15 residues. This chain's CDR3 is CSARSGLADTDTQYF.

The CDR3 region is CASSLGMRGLSEQYF. V and J are TRBV7-8 and TRBJ2-7; TCRdb's D gene call, TRBD1, goes unchecked for lack of DNA. The CDR3 is made up of 15 amino acids. Looked up from germline, CDR1 is SGHVS and CDR2 is FQNEAQ.

The chain links TRBV5-1 to TRBJ2-6. Germline CDR1 reads SGHRS; CDR2 reads YFSETQ. CDR3 length equals 15 residues. CDR3 amino acids: CASSRLTSGANVLTF.

The rearrangement joins TRBV19 to TRBJ1-1; TCRdb's assignment of TRBD1 cannot be checked, as there is no DNA. The V gene's germline CDR1 is LNHDA and CDR2 SQIVND (reference sequence). This CDR3 is 15 amino acids long. The CDR3 sequence is CASITPGQGRTEAFF.

The chain employs TRBV24-1 and TRBJ2-5; TCRdb returns TRBD1, unconfirmable since there is no DNA. Looked up from germline, CDR1 is KGHDR and CDR2 is SFDVKD. CDR3 length: 13 residues. This CDR3 is CATSRDRKETQYF.

The J gene is TRBJ1-1, the V gene TRBV19. This CDR3 comprises 16 residues. Germline CDR1 and CDR2: LNHDA and SQIVND (reference sequence). The chain's CDR3 is CASSATSGTMNTEAFF.

The V call is TRBV5-1, the J call TRBJ2-2. From germline, CDR1 is SGHRS and CDR2 YFSETQ. CDR3 length: 15 amino acids. The CDR3: CASSFKGANTGELFF.